The source of this T cell receptor beta chain is a study of vaccination and CD4 T cells after COVID-19. As for the study in general: A few convalescent patients underwent sampling at day 14 and then at days 161 to 241 post-vaccination, the study reports. Overlapping spike peptides of SARS-CoV-2, HCoV-NL63, HCoV-OC43 and HCoV-229E were used, and cells were stimulated with them.

The study sequenced cultured CD4+ T cell DNA using the Oncomine TCR Beta short-read assay. From the PCR reads, TCRdb called clonotypes with MiXCR, one entry per CDR3 protein. Seen here are about 21,000 distinct CDR3 sequences, 46% observed once, and the top ten hold more than 10%. Study-wide points: Median numbers of SARS-CoV-2-reactive clonotypes increased from approximately 23 to 38 (not a significant change).

The time point denotes: late sampling 161 to 241 days after vaccination in three convalescent patients. As to treatment: approximately nine-day PBMC culture with coronavirus spike peptide pools or control peptides (ViraFEST assay). V was pared by 0 bases and J by 0 bases, with 11 bases between. The CDR3 has 16 amino acids. Per the germline V gene, CDR1 is MGHRA and CDR2 is YSYEKL. Concerning this clonotype: The antigen is unknown.

The specimen was CD4+ T cells from blood, cultured in vitro, collected about 7 months after SARS-CoV-2 vaccination. The V call is TRBV4-1, the J call TRBJ1-1, with D uncertain. This TCR derives from a human donor who had recovered from COVID-19. The CDR3 coding sequence is TGCGCCAGCAGCCAAGAAAACCTCCGTTTGAACACTGAAGCTTTCTTT. Protein sequence: CASSQENLRLNTEAFF.